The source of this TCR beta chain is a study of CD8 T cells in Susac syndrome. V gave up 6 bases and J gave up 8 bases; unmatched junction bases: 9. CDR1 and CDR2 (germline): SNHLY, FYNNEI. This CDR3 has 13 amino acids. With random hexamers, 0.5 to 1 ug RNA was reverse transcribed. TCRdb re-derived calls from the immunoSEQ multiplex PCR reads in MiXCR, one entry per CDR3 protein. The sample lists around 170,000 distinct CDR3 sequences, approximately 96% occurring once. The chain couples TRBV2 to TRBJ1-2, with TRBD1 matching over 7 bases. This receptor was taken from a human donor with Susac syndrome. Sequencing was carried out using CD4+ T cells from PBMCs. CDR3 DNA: TGTGCCAGCAGAGCCGGGACAGATCGCGGCTACACCTTC. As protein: CASRAGTDRGYTF.